The clone carrying this T cell receptor beta chain showed up many times. The CDR3 spans 14 residues. V gave up 2 bases and J gave up 5 bases, with 10 bases separating them. Looked up from germline, CDR1 is SGHRS and CDR2 is YFSETQ. Everyone who took part was roughly 18 to 89 years old, and they came from about 23 US areas. The data originate from a study of blood T cell repertoires in COVID-19. As originally analysed: Reference gene primer amplification gave nucleated cell count estimates. Sequencing was performed with immunoSEQ multiplex PCR; in TCRdb, only in-frame clones are kept and a portion is missing. V and J calls and clone size follow that table, whereas D and trimming were derived from the DNA. The table includes roughly 61,000 clones, roughly 70% detected once.

The sequence came from an older woman who had been exposed to COVID-19. The V call is TRBV5-1, the J call TRBJ1-4; a weak D match, TRBD1 (5 bases). Material: PBMCs or T cells enriched from blood (not recorded which). In DNA form, the CDR3 reads TGCGCCAGCAGCTTAGCTCAGGGAAATGAAAAACTGTTTTTT. Its protein is CASSLAQGNEKLFF. Complete variable domain (other parts from reference TRBV5-1 and TRBJ1-4): KAGVTQTPRYLIKTRGQQVTLSCSPISGHRSVSWYQQTPGQGLQFLFEYFSETQRNKGNFPGRFSGRQFSNSRSEMNVSTLELGDSALYLCASSLAQGNEKLFFGSGTQLSVL.